Listed below are T cell receptor beta chains from one sample, sequenced in a study of blood T cell repertoires in COVID-19. Clones were sequenced by immunoSEQ multiplex PCR, and TCRdb holds only the in-frame ones, with some missing. The data hold some 190,000 clones, with about four fifths observed a single time. The material sequenced was peripheral blood. The source is a man between 60 and 75 years old with acute or convalescent COVID-19. Each CDR3 is given with its conserved first and last residue. Each record gives: CDR3 DNA, CDR3 protein, V gene, clone size, J gene, D gene. The D gene is left open where the match is weak. Part of the rows lack a size; the others show once, few, many or a class for expanded clones.

cdr3_nt: TGTGCCAGCAGCTCCGGACTAGCGGGGGCCTCCTCCTACGAGCAGTACTTC; cdr3_aa: CASSSGLAGASSYEQYF; v_call: TRBV5-4; clone_size: many; j_call: TRBJ2-7; d_call: TRBD2
cdr3_nt: TGTGCCAGCAGAGGGACATCTCGCTCAGGGTATGGCTACACCTTC; cdr3_aa: CASRGTSRSGYGYTF; v_call: TRBV6-5; clone_size: -; j_call: TRBJ1-2; d_call: -
cdr3_nt: TGTGCCTGGAGTGTACTAGCGGGAGGGAGTGAGCAGTTCTTC; cdr3_aa: CAWSVLAGGSEQFF; v_call: TRBV30; clone_size: -; j_call: TRBJ2-1; d_call: TRBD2
cdr3_nt: TGTGCCAGCAGCGTGCTGAGGGACAGTGTTTATGGCTACACCTTC; cdr3_aa: CASSVLRDSVYGYTF; v_call: TRBV2; clone_size: -; j_call: TRBJ1-2; d_call: TRBD1
cdr3_nt: TGTGCCACCAGTGATCTCCAAACAGGGGGCGTCGGAGATACGCAGTATTTT; cdr3_aa: CATSDLQTGGVGDTQYF; v_call: TRBV24-1; clone_size: once; j_call: TRBJ2-3; d_call: TRBD1
cdr3_nt: TGTGCCAGCAGCGTTGGACAGAGGAACACTGAAGCTTTCTTT; cdr3_aa: CASSVGQRNTEAFF; v_call: TRBV9; clone_size: few; j_call: TRBJ1-1; d_call: -
cdr3_nt: TGTGCCAGCAGTTACTCGACTTGGCAGGGAGGCAGCACTGAAGCTTTCTTT; cdr3_aa: CASSYSTWQGGSTEAFF; v_call: TRBV6-2/TRBV6-3; clone_size: -; j_call: TRBJ1-1; d_call: -
cdr3_nt: TGTGCCAGCAGCCAAGAGAGGGGGTTGGAAGCTTTCTTT; cdr3_aa: CASSQERGLEAFF; v_call: TRBV4-2; clone_size: -; j_call: TRBJ1-1; d_call: -
cdr3_nt: TGTGCCAGCATCGGACTAGCGAGGAATGAGCAGTTCTTC; cdr3_aa: CASIGLARNEQFF; v_call: TRBV2; clone_size: -; j_call: TRBJ2-1; d_call: TRBD2
cdr3_nt: TGTGCCAGCATTGAACAGGGTACTGGAAACACCATATATTTT; cdr3_aa: CASIEQGTGNTIYF; v_call: TRBV6-1; clone_size: -; j_call: TRBJ1-3; d_call: -
cdr3_nt: TGTGCCAGCAGTTCCCCCTTGTACAATGAGCAGTTCTTC; cdr3_aa: CASSSPLYNEQFF; v_call: TRBV6-5; clone_size: -; j_call: TRBJ2-1; d_call: -
cdr3_nt: TGTGCCAGCAGCGTAGTTCCGGACAGCAGCTCCTACGAGCAGTACTTC; cdr3_aa: CASSVVPDSSSYEQYF; v_call: TRBV9; clone_size: -; j_call: TRBJ2-7; d_call: -
cdr3_nt: TGTGCCATCAGGGCGGGACTCACGGATGGAAACACCATATATTTT; cdr3_aa: CAIRAGLTDGNTIYF; v_call: TRBV10-3; clone_size: -; j_call: TRBJ1-3; d_call: -
cdr3_nt: TGTGCCAGCAGCGTATCCGGACAGGGGGCGGACACCGGGGAGCTGTTTTTT; cdr3_aa: CASSVSGQGADTGELFF; v_call: TRBV9; clone_size: -; j_call: TRBJ2-2; d_call: TRBD1
cdr3_nt: TGTGCCAGCGGACAGGGGGTTTATTACGAGCAGTACTTC; cdr3_aa: CASGQGVYYEQYF; v_call: TRBV6-6; clone_size: -; j_call: TRBJ2-7; d_call: TRBD1
cdr3_nt: TGTGCCAGCGTAATAGCGGGGGACTCCTACAATGAGCAGTTCTTC; cdr3_aa: CASVIAGDSYNEQFF; v_call: TRBV6-5; clone_size: -; j_call: TRBJ2-1; d_call: TRBD2
cdr3_nt: TGTGCCAGCAGCGTAGATAGCGGGAGAGGGGAGACCCAGTACTTC; cdr3_aa: CASSVDSGRGETQYF; v_call: TRBV9; clone_size: -; j_call: TRBJ2-5; d_call: TRBD2
cdr3_nt: TGTGCCAGCAGCCCAGGGACTAGCGGGGGTAGAGAAGAGACCCAGTACTTC; cdr3_aa: CASSPGTSGGREETQYF; v_call: TRBV9; clone_size: -; j_call: TRBJ2-5; d_call: TRBD2
cdr3_nt: TGTGCCAGCAGCGCCCAGGGGGAGTTTTCCTACGAGCAGTACTTC; cdr3_aa: CASSAQGEFSYEQYF; v_call: TRBV9; clone_size: -; j_call: TRBJ2-7; d_call: TRBD1
cdr3_nt: TGCGCCAGCAGCTTGGAAGGGGGTCCACCTGGAGAGACCCAGTACTTC; cdr3_aa: CASSLEGGPPGETQYF; v_call: TRBV5-1; clone_size: -; j_call: TRBJ2-5; d_call: -
cdr3_nt: TGTGCCAGCAGCGTAGCAGGTCTGAATGAAAAACTGTTTTTT; cdr3_aa: CASSVAGLNEKLFF; v_call: TRBV9; clone_size: -; j_call: TRBJ1-4; d_call: -
cdr3_nt: TGTGCCAGCTCACCACCGGGACTAGCGGCCTACGAGCAGTACTTC; cdr3_aa: CASSPPGLAAYEQYF; v_call: TRBV18; clone_size: -; j_call: TRBJ2-7; d_call: TRBD2
cdr3_nt: TGTGCCAGCAGACAGGGGGCGCAAGAGACCCAGTACTTC; cdr3_aa: CASRQGAQETQYF; v_call: TRBV27; clone_size: -; j_call: TRBJ2-5; d_call: TRBD1
cdr3_nt: TGTGCCAGCAGCTTAGCCACGGTAAACTATGGCTACACCTTC; cdr3_aa: CASSLATVNYGYTF; v_call: TRBV7-2; clone_size: -; j_call: TRBJ1-2; d_call: -
cdr3_nt: TGTGCCAGCAGCGAAGGACAGGGCTACAGCTATGGCTACACCTTC; cdr3_aa: CASSEGQGYSYGYTF; v_call: TRBV9; clone_size: few; j_call: TRBJ1-2; d_call: TRBD1
cdr3_nt: TGTGCCAGCAGCTCTAGCGTCTACGAGCAGTACTTC; cdr3_aa: CASSSSVYEQYF; v_call: TRBV27; clone_size: few; j_call: TRBJ2-7; d_call: -
cdr3_nt: TGCGCCAGCAGCCCGACAGGACCACACTTCAATCAGCCCCAGCATTTT; cdr3_aa: CASSPTGPHFNQPQHF; v_call: TRBV5-1; clone_size: once; j_call: TRBJ1-5; d_call: -
cdr3_nt: TGCGCCAGCAGCCAAGATGGCCGGGGAGATCAGCCCCAGCATTTT; cdr3_aa: CASSQDGRGDQPQHF; v_call: TRBV4-3; clone_size: -; j_call: TRBJ1-5; d_call: -
cdr3_nt: TGTGCCAGCAGCCAAGGCACCAGGTCTGGAAACACCATATATTTT; cdr3_aa: CASSQGTRSGNTIYF; v_call: TRBV3-1/TRBV3-2; clone_size: once; j_call: TRBJ1-3; d_call: -
cdr3_nt: TGTGCCAGCAGTGGGGAGGTAAATCAGCCCCAGCATTTT; cdr3_aa: CASSGEVNQPQHF; v_call: TRBV6-4; clone_size: once; j_call: TRBJ1-5; d_call: -
cdr3_nt: TGTGCCAGCAGTGAAAAATTCAGAAGTGGCTACACCTTC; cdr3_aa: CASSEKFRSGYTF; v_call: TRBV6-1; clone_size: -; j_call: TRBJ1-2; d_call: -
cdr3_nt: TGTGCCAGCAGCTTATACCCGTCGAGTGAAGCTTTCTTT; cdr3_aa: CASSLYPSSEAFF; v_call: TRBV7-9; clone_size: -; j_call: TRBJ1-1; d_call: -